This T cell receptor beta chain was sequenced in a study of T cells in Graves' hyperthyroidism and ophthalmopathy. Turning to the study itself: Initial diagnosis, before any treatment, was when peripheral blood was collected.

Amplified regions were TCR beta CDR3 sequences from RNA transcripts. A set of HTBI primers served as the primers for a first-round RT-PCR of the TCR CDR3. A single record per CDR3 protein comes from TCRdb applying MiXCR to the multiplex PCR reads. Of 730,000 or so distinct CDR3 sequences listed, 18% are singletons. There are a few counts of this clonotype. The patients, who ranged from 18 to 65 in age, presented with newly diagnosed hyperthyroidism lasting under 2 months. The sequenced sample consisted of blood. The TCR comes from a woman aged 45 to 65 with Graves' hyperthyroidism that later progressed to Graves' ophthalmopathy.

The CDR3, as DNA: TGTGCCAGCAGCCCCCGCGGGACCCAGCATTCACCCCTCCACTTT. This gives the protein CASSPRGTQHSPLHF. The chain recombines TRBV11-2 with TRBJ1-6; D might be TRBD1 (5 bases). Germline loops: CDR1 SGHAT, CDR2 FQNNGV. V shed 5 bases and J shed 8 bases, with 16 bases lying between them. CDR3 length: 15 residues.